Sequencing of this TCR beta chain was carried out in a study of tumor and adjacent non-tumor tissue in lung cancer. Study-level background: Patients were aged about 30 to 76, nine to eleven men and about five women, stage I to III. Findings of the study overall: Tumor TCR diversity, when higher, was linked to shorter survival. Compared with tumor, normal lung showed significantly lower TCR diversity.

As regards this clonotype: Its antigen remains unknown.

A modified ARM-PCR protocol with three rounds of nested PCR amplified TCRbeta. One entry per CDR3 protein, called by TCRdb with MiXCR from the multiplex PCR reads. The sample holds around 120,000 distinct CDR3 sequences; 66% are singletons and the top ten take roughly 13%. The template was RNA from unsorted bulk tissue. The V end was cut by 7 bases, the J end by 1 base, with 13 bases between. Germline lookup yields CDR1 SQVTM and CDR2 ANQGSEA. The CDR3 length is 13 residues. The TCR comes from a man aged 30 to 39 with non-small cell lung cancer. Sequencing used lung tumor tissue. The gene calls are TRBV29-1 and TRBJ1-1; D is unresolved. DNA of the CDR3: TGCAGCGCAAAAGACGGCTCGAACACTGAAGCTTTCTTT. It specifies CSAKDGSNTEAFF.